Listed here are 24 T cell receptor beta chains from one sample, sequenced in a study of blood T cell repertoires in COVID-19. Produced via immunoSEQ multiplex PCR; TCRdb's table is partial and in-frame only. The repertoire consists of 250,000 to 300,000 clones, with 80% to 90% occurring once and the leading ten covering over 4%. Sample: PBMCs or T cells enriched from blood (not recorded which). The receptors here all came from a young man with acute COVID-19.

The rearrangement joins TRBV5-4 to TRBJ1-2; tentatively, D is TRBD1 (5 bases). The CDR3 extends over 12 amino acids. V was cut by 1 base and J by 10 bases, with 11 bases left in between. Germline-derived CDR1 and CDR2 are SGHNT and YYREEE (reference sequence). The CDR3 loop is CASSLTGPDYTF. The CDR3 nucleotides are TGTGCCAGCAGCTTGACAGGCCCCGACTACACCTTC.

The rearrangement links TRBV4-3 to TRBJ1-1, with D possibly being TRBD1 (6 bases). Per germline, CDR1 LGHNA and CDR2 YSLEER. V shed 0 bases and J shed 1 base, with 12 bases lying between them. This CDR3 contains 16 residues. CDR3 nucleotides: TGCGCCAGCAGCCAAGATTATGGGACACCGAACACTGAAGCTTTCTTT. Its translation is CASSQDYGTPNTEAFF.

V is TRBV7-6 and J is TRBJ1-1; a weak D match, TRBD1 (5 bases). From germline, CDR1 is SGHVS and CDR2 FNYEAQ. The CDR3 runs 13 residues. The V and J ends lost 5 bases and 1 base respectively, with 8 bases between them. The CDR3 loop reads CASSIQGNTEAFF. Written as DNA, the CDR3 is TGTGCCAGCAGCATTCAGGGGAACACTGAAGCTTTCTTT.

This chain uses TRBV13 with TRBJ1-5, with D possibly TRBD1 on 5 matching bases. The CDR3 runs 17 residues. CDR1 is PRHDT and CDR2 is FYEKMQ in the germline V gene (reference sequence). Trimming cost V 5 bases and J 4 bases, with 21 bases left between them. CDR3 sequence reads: CASSRASGGVLNQPQHF. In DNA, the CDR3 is TGTGCCAGCAGCCGAGCAAGCGGGGGGGTGTTAAATCAGCCCCAGCATTTT.

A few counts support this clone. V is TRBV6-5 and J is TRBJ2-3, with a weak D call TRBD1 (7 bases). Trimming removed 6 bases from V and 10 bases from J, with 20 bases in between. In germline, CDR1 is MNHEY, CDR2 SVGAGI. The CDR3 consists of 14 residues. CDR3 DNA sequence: TGTGCCAGCAGGGGGGAGGCTGAGGGGGCCTCGCAGTATTTT. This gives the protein CASRGEAEGASQYF.

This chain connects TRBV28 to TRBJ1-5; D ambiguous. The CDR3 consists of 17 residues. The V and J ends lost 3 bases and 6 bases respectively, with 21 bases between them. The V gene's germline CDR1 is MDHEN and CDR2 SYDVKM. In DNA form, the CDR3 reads TGTGCCAGCAGTTTCATAGGTGGAGGGCAAGTAGGTCAGCCCCAGCATTTT. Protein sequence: CASSFIGGGQVGQPQHF.

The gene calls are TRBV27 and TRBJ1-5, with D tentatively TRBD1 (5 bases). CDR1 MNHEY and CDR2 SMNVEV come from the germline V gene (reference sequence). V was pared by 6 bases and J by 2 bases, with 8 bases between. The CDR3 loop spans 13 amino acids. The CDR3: CASRQGRNQPQHF. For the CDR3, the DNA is TGTGCCAGCAGGCAGGGTCGCAATCAGCCCCAGCATTTT.

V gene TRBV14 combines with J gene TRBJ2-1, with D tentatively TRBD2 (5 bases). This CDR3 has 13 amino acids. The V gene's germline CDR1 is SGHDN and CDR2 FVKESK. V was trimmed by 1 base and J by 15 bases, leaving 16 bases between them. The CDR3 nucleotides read TGTGCCAGCAGCCAAGCAAGGGAGTCCCCAGGGTTCTTC. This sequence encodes CASSQARESPGFF. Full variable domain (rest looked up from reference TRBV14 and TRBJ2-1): EAGVTQFPSHSVIEKGQTVTLRCDPISGHDNLYWYRRVMGKEIKFLLHFVKESKQDESGMPNNRFLAERTGGTYSTLKVQPAELEDSGVYFCASSQARESPGFFGPGTRLTVL.

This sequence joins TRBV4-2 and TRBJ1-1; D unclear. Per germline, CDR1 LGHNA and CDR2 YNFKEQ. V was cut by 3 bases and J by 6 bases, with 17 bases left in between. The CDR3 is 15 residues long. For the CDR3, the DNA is TGTGCCAGCAGCCAGGTTACCGGGGAGGGCGCTGAAGCTTTCTTT. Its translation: CASSQVTGEGAEAFF.

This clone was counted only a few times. In DNA, the CDR3 is TGTGCCATCAGTGGTGGCATAGACTATTCACCCCTCCACTTT. It codes for CAISGGIDYSPLHF. V and J are TRBV10-3 and TRBJ1-6; unclear D gene. Trimming shortened V by 4 bases and J by 8 bases, and 12 bases separated the two germline ends. Germline CDR1 ENHRY, CDR2 SYGVKD. CDR3 length: 14 residues.

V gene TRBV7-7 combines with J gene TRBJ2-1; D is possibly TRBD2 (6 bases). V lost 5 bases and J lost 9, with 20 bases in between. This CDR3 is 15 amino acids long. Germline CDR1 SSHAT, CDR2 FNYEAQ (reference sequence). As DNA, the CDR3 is TGTGCCAGCAGCGTGGGACTTGGGTCCCGCAGTGAGCAGTTCTTC. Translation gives CASSVGLGSRSEQFF. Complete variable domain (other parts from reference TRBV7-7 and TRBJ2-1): GAGVSQSPRYKVTKRGQDVTLRCDPISSHATLYWYQQALGQGPEFLTYFNYEAQPDKSGLPSDRFSAERPEGSISTLTIQRTEQRDSAMYRCASSVGLGSRSEQFFGPGTRLTVL.

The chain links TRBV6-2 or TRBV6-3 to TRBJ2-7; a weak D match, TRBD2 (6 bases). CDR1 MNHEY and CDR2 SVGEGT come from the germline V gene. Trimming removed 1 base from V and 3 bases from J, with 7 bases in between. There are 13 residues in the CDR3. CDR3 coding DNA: TGTGCCAGCAGTTACTACGGGAGCTACGAGCAGTACGTC. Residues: CASSYYGSYEQYV.

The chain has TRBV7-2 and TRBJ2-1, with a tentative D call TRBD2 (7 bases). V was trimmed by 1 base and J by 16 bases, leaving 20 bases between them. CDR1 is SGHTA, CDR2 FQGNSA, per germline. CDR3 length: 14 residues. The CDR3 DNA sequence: TGTGCCAGCAGCTTAGTATACGGCAACAGGGAGGGTTTCTTC. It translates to CASSLVYGNREGFF.

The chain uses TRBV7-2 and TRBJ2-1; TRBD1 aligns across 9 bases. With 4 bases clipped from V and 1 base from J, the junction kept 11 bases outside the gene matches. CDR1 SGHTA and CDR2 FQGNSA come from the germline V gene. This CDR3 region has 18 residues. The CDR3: CASSSGLTGGLSYNEQFF. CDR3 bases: TGTGCCAGCAGCTCGGGACTCACAGGGGGCTTGTCCTACAATGAGCAGTTCTTC.

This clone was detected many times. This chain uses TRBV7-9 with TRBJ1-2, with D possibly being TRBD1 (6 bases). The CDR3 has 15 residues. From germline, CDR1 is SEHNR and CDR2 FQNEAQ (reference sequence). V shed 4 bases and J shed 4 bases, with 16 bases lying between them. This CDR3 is CASSSGEILSYGYTF. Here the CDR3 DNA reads TGTGCCAGCAGCTCAGGGGAGATACTTAGCTATGGCTACACCTTC.

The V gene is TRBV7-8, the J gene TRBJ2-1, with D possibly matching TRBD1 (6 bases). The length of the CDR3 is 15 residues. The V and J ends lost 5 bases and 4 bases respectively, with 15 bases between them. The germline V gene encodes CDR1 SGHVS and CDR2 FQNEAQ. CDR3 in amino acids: CASSLTGGDYNEQFF. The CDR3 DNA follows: TGTGCCAGCAGCCTGACTGGGGGCGATTACAATGAGCAGTTCTTC.

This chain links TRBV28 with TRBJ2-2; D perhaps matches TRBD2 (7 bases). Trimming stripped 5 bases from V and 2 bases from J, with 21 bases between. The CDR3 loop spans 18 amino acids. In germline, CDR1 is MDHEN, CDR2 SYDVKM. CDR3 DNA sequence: TGTGCCAGCAGTGAGACGGGGGGCCCTAAACCTAACACCGGGGAGCTGTTTTTT. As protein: CASSETGGPKPNTGELFF.

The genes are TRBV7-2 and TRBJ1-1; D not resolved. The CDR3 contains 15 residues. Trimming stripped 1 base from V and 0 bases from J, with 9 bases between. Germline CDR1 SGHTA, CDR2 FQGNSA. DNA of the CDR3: TGTGCCAGCAGCTTAGTCCAGGTCATGAACACTGAAGCTTTCTTT. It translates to CASSLVQVMNTEAFF.

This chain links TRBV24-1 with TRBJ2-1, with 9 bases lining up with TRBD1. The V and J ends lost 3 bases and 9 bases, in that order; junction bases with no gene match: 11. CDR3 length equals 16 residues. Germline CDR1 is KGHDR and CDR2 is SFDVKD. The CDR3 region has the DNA TGTGCCACCAGTGATCAGGACAGGGGAGGATTGGGTGAGCAGTTCTTC. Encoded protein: CATSDQDRGGLGEQFF.

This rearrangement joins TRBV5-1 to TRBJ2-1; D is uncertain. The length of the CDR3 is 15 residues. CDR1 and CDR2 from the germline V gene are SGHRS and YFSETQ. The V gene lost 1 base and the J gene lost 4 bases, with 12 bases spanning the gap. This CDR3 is CASSLQATSYNEQFF. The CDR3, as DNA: TGCGCCAGCAGCTTGCAAGCTACCTCTTACAATGAGCAGTTCTTC. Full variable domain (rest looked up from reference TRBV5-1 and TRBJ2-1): KAGVTQTPRYLIKTRGQQVTLSCSPISGHRSVSWYQQTPGQGLQFLFEYFSETQRNKGNFPGRFSGRQFSNSRSEMNVSTLELGDSALYLCASSLQATSYNEQFFGPGTRLTVL.

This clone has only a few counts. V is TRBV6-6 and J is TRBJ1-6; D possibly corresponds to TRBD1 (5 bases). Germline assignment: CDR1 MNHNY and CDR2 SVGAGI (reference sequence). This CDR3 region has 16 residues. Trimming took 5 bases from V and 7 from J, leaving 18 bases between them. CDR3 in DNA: TGTGCCAGCAGTCGAACCGGGACCGGGGGGAATTCACCCCTCCACTTT. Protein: CASSRTGTGGNSPLHF.

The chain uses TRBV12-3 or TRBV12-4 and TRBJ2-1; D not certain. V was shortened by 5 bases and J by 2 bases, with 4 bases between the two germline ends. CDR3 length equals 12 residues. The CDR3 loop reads CASSLAYNEQFF. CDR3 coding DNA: TGTGCCAGCAGTCTTGCCTACAATGAGCAGTTCTTC.

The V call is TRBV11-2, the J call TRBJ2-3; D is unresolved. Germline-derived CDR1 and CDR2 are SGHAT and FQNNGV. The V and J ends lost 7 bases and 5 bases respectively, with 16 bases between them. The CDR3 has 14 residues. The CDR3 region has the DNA TGTGCCAGCATGCTCAGTCCAATTGGAGATACGCAGTATTTT. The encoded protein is CASMLSPIGDTQYF.

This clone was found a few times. The CDR3 DNA is TGCGCCAGCAGCTCCTTGGGGAGGTCAAATTCACCCCTCCACTTT. Its translation is CASSSLGRSNSPLHF. This chain connects TRBV5-1 to TRBJ1-6; D remains ambiguous. Germline CDR1 is SGHRS and CDR2 is YFSETQ. CDR3 size: 15 residues. Trimming took off 3 bases at V and 7 bases at J, with 14 bases between the two ends.